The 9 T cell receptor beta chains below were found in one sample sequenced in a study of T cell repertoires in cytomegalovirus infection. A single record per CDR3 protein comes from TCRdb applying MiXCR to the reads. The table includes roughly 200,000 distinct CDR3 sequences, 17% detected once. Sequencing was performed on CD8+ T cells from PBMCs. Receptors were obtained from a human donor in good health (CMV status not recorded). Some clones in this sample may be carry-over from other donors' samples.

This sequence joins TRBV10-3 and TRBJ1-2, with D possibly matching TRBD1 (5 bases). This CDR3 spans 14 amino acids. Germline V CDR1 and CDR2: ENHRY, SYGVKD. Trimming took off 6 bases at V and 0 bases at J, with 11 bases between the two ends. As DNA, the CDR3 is TGTGCCATCAGGGGACGGGGAGCTAACTATGGCTACACCTTC. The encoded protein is CAIRGRGANYGYTF.

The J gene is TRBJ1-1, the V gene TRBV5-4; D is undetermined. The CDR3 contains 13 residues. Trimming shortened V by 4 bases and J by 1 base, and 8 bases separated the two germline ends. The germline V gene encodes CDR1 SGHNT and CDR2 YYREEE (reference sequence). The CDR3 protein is CASSTRQNTEAFF. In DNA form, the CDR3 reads TGTGCCAGCAGCACCAGACAGAACACTGAAGCTTTCTTT.

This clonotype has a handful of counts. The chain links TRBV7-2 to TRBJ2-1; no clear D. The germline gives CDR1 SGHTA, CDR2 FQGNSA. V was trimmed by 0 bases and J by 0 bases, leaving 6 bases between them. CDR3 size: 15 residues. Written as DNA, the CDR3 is TGTGCCAGCAGCTTAGCGTCCAGCTCCTACAATGAGCAGTTCTTC. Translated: CASSLASSSYNEQFF.

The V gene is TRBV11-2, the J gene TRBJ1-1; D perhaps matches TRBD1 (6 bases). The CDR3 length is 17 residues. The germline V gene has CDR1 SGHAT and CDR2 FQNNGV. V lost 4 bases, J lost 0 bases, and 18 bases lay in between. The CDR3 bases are TGTGCCAGCAGCTCTGGACAGAACCTCCGCCTGAACACTGAAGCTTTCTTT. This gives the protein CASSSGQNLRLNTEAFF.

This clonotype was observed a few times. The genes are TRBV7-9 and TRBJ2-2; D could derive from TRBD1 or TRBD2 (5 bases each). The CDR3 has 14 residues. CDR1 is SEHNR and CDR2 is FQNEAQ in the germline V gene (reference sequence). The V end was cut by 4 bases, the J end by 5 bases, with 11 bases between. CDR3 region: CASSSGPWTGELFF. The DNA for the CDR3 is TGTGCCAGCAGCTCGGGACCGTGGACCGGGGAGCTGTTTTTT.

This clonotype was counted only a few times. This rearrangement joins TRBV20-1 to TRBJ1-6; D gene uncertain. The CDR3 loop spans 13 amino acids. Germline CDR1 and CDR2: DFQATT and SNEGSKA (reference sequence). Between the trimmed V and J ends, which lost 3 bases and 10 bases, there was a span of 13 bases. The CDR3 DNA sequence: TGCAGTGCTAGTCTAGACGGTTTCTCACCCCTCCACTTT. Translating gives CSASLDGFSPLHF.

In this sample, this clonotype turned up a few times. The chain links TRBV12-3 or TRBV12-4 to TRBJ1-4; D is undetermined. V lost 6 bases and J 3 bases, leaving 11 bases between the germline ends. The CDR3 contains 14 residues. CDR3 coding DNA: TGTGCCAGCAGCCTTCCCGAGGCTAATGAAAAACTGTTTTTT. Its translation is CASSLPEANEKLFF.

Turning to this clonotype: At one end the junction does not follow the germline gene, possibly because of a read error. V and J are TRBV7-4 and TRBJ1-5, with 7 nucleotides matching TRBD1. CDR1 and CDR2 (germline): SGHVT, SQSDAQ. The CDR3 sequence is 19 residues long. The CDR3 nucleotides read TGTGTCAGCAGCGTTGACGCATGGGACAGAATTTTTAGCAATCAGCCCCAGCATTTT. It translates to CVSSVDAWDRIFSNQPQHF.

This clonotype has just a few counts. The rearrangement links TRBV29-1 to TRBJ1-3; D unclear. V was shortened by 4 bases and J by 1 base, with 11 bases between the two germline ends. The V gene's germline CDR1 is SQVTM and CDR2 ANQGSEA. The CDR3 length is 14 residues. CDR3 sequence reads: CSVARTASGNTIYF. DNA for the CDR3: TGCAGCGTTGCCCGTACAGCGTCTGGAAACACCATATATTTT.